These 15 T cell receptor beta chains were sequenced from one sample in a study of spatial heterogeneity in lung cancer. TCRdb ran MiXCR on the 5' RACE reads and lists one entry per CDR3 protein. Here the sample spans over 10,000 distinct CDR3 sequences, 3% to 5% being singletons. Time point denoted: sample taken at primary tumor resection. Without sorting, whole RNA was sequenced from tumor, nontumor lung or frozen PBMC. The sample in question was PBMCs, obtained at surgery. Receptors originate from a male donor with early-stage non-small cell lung cancer.

A remark on this clonotype: Since it is a stray read in a library aimed at alpha chains, this beta chain has a size that is not meaningful. The V and J genes are TRBV3-1 and TRBJ2-7; D is ambiguous. This CDR3 spans 13 amino acids. Germline V gene data show CDR1 as LGHDT and CDR2 as YNNKEL (reference sequence). V lost 0 bases, J lost 5 bases, and 8 bases lay in between. In DNA form, the CDR3 reads TGTGCCAGCAGCCAAGAGGGCCTAGACGAGCAGTACTTC. Translation: CASSQEGLDEQYF.

This clonotype was detected a few times. Because the library targeted alpha chains, this beta chain is an off-target read whose size means little. The chain carries TRBV3-1 and TRBJ2-1; no definite D call. CDR1 and CDR2 (germline): LGHDT, YNNKEL (reference sequence). CDR3 length: 13 amino acids. Trimming stripped 3 bases from V and 5 bases from J, with 8 bases between. As DNA, the CDR3 is TGTGCCAGCAGCCAGAATCGGGACAATGAGCAGTTCTTC. It codes for CASSQNRDNEQFF.

As for this clonotype: Within a library made for alpha chains, this beta chain is off target, and its count is uninformative. This sequence joins TRBV28 and TRBJ2-7, with D possibly being TRBD1 (5 bases). This CDR3 comprises 14 residues. V was cut by 6 bases and J by 1 base, with 13 bases left in between. Per germline, CDR1 MDHEN and CDR2 SYDVKM. CDR3 DNA: TGTGCCAGCAGGATGGCAGGGCGGTCCTACGAGCAGTACTTC. It specifies CASRMAGRSYEQYF.

This clonotype was seen ten or more times. This beta chain appears as a stray read in a library generated for alpha chains; its size is not informative. The genes are TRBV16 and TRBJ1-1; 7 bases are shared with TRBD1. Germline loops: CDR1 KGHSY, CDR2 FQNENV. The CDR3 contains 15 residues. The V gene end was trimmed by 4 bases and the J gene end by 5 bases; junction bases not matched to a gene: 10. The CDR3 nucleotides read TGTGCCAGCAGCCGCGGACAGGCCAGGGGTACTGAAGCTTTCTTT. Protein sequence: CASSRGQARGTEAFF.

This clonotype was recorded many times. Since it is a stray read in a library aimed at alpha chains, this beta chain has a size that is not meaningful. The chain is built from TRBV7-6 and TRBJ1-1; D remains unclear. V was cut by 1 base and J by 4 bases, with 10 bases left in between. CDR1 and CDR2 from the germline V gene are SGHVS and FNYEAQ. CDR3 length equals 14 residues. CDR3 loop: CASSLDWVGTEAFF. The CDR3 DNA reads TGTGCCAGCAGCTTAGATTGGGTGGGCACTGAAGCTTTCTTT.

This clonotype is medium-sized (0.01 to 0.1%) within its sample. Because this beta chain is a stray read in a library intended to capture alpha chains, its abundance should not be given much weight. V and J are TRBV20-1 and TRBJ1-2, with D unresolved. The germline V and J ends were trimmed by 3 bases and 4 bases, with 6 bases remaining between them. The CDR3 is 11 residues long. Germline CDR1 and CDR2: DFQATT and SNEGSKA (reference sequence). CDR3 DNA sequence: TGCAGTGCTAGGTACAGCTATGGCTACACCTTC. This translates into CSARYSYGYTF.

In its sample, this clonotype was seen many times. In a library made to pick up alpha chains, this beta chain is a stray read with a size that means little. The chain uses TRBV20-1 and TRBJ2-3; 9 nucleotides agree with TRBD2. Germline trimming cut 0 bases from V and 5 bases from J; bases unmatched to any gene: 6. The germline CDR1 and CDR2 sequences are DFQATT and SNEGSKA (reference sequence). The CDR3 runs to 15 residues. CDR3 in DNA: TGCAGTGCTAGAGATCAGGCTAGCGGGAAAGATACGCAGTATTTT. Protein product: CSARDQASGKDTQYF.

In its sample, this clonotype was seen many times. This beta chain lies outside the target of a library built for alpha chains; its clone size means little. V gene TRBV5-1 combines with J gene TRBJ1-2; 11 bases agree with TRBD1. CDR1 and CDR2 from the germline V gene are SGHRS and YFSETQ. The CDR3 is made up of 15 amino acids. With 4 bases clipped from V and 8 bases from J, the junction kept 10 bases outside the gene matches. The CDR3 loop is CASSGPGQGALGYTF. DNA of the CDR3: TGCGCCAGCAGCGGCCCTGGACAGGGGGCTCTCGGCTACACCTTC.

This clonotype was found many times. This beta chain is off target for a library built for alpha chains, so its abundance means little. The rearrangement links TRBV7-2 to TRBJ2-1; the D is unclear. Between the trimmed V and J ends, which lost 1 base and 0 bases, there was a span of 4 bases. The CDR3 sequence is 14 residues long. Germline CDR1 and CDR2: SGHTA and FQGNSA. The CDR3 here is CASSLGSSYNEQFF. The CDR3 DNA follows: TGTGCCAGCAGCTTAGGCAGCTCCTACAATGAGCAGTTCTTC. The full variable domain, with the rest looked up from reference TRBV7-2 and TRBJ2-1, is GAGVSQSPSNKVTEKGKDVELRCDPISGHTALYWYRQSLGQGLEFLIYFQGNSAPDKSGLPSDRFSAERTGGSVSTLTIQRTQQEDSAVYLCASSLGSSYNEQFFGPGTRLTVL.

This clonotype was detected only a few times. Little can be read into the size of this beta chain, an off-target read in a library designed for alpha chains. The rearrangement uses TRBV7-9 and TRBJ2-3, with D possibly matching TRBD1 (6 bases). The CDR3 runs to 15 residues. The germline V gene encodes CDR1 SEHNR and CDR2 FQNEAQ (reference sequence). The V gene lost 3 bases and the J gene lost 3 bases, with 13 bases spanning the gap. The CDR3 protein is CASSFGQPGTDTQYF. Here the CDR3 DNA reads TGTGCCAGCAGCTTTGGACAGCCGGGAACAGATACGCAGTATTTT.

Many counts were recorded for this clonotype. Since it is a stray read in a library aimed at alpha chains, this beta chain has a size that is not meaningful. This sequence joins TRBV4-3 and TRBJ2-1; 14 bases align to TRBD2. Trimming at V came to 5 bases and at J to 9 bases, leaving 3 bases not matched to a gene. Germline CDR1 and CDR2: LGHNA and YSLEER. This CDR3 comprises 14 residues. The CDR3 DNA sequence: TGCGCCAGCAGCAAGGGACTAGCGGGAGCTGAGCAGTTCTTC. The encoded protein is CASSKGLAGAEQFF.

There are many counts of this clonotype. Since it is a stray read in a library aimed at alpha chains, this beta chain has a size that is not meaningful. V gene TRBV2 combines with J gene TRBJ2-6, with D tentatively TRBD2 (5 bases). The CDR3 contains 13 residues. V lost 9 bases to trimming and J lost 2 bases, with 8 bases between them. The germline CDR1 and CDR2 sequences are SNHLY and FYNNEI. The CDR3 protein is CASRDPGANVLTF. In nucleotides, the CDR3 is TGTGCCAGTCGGGATCCTGGGGCCAACGTCCTGACTTTC.

The sample holds many counts of this clonotype. The size of this beta chain means little, since it is a stray read in a library made for alpha chains. The chain joins TRBV9 to TRBJ2-7; 7 nucleotides agree with TRBD1. This CDR3 spans 14 amino acids. Germline CDR1 and CDR2: SGDLS and YYNGEE. The trim removed 0 bases at V and 7 bases at J, leaving 7 bases unmatched. CDR3 sequence reads: CASSVVDRAGEQYF. The CDR3 region has the DNA TGTGCCAGCAGCGTAGTAGACAGGGCCGGGGAGCAGTACTTC.

The table lists this clonotype with many counts. Little can be read into the size of this beta chain, an off-target read in a library designed for alpha chains. V gene TRBV29-1 combines with J gene TRBJ2-5; TRBD2 matches at 16 bases. J was trimmed by 0 bases and V by 6 bases; bases with no gene match: 7. Looked up from germline, CDR1 is SQVTM and CDR2 is ANQGSEA. The CDR3 spans 17 residues. CDR3 nucleotide sequence: TGCAGCGTCGCCCCGGGACTAGCGGGAGGGTACCAAGAGACCCAGTACTTC. It yields the protein CSVAPGLAGGYQETQYF.

Worth noting for this clonotype: This beta chain turned up in a library designed for alpha chains; as an off-target read, its abundance says little. The CDR3 is CASSYGTGGSPLHF. The DNA of the CDR3 is TGTGCCAGCAGTTACGGGACAGGGGGTTCACCCCTCCACTTT. This chain links TRBV6-5 with TRBJ1-6; TRBD1 agrees at 11 bases. Germline CDR1 reads MNHEY; CDR2 reads SVGAGI. The CDR3 consists of 14 residues. The junction had 0 bases not matched to a gene; V was cut back by 2 bases and J by 9 bases.